This T cell receptor (beta chain) came from a study of blood T cell repertoires in COVID-19. The germline V gene has CDR1 SGDLS and CDR2 YYNGEE. This CDR3 is built from 15 residues. The ends lost 1 base at V and 5 bases at J; junction bases unmatched: 5. Followed over time, Seattle patients had been enrolled while infection was active. The table came from immunoSEQ multiplex PCR; TCRdb's copy has only in-frame clones and leaves some out. This table has some 360,000 clones, roughly 86% appearing once. This clone occurred a few times. Sequenced: peripheral blood. This sequence joins TRBV9 and TRBJ2-3; 9 bases are a match to TRBD2. This clonotype was sampled from a woman aged 60-70 years with COVID-19, enrolled during active disease. The CDR3 here is CASSVSGRWVDTQYF. In DNA form, the CDR3 reads TGTGCCAGCAGCGTAAGCGGGAGGTGGGTAGATACGCAGTATTTT.